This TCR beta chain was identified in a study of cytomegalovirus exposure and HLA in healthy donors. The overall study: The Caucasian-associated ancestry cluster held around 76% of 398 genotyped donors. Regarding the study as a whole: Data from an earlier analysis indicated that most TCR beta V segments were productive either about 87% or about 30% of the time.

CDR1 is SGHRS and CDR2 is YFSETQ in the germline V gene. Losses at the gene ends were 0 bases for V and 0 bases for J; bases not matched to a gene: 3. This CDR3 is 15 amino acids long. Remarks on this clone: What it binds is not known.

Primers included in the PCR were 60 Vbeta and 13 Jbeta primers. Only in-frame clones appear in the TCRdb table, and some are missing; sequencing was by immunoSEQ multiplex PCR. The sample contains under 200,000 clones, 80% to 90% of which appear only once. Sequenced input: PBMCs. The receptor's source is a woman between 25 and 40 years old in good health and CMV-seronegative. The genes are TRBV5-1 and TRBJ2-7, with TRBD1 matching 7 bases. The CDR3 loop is CASSLATGVSYEQYF. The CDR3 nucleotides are TGCGCCAGCAGCTTGGCCACAGGGGTCTCCTACGAGCAGTACTTC.